This TCR beta chain derives from a study of control samples from healthy donors and cancer patients. Sequenced by immunoSEQ multiplex PCR; TCRdb stores in-frame clones only, minus some. This sample carries 170,000 or so clones, more than 85% of them seen once, and the ten largest clones take 2% to 2.5%. The sequence was collected from a woman between 35 and 50 years old in good health. Sequencing used blood.

CDR3 protein: CASSLMTGQDYGYTF. As DNA, the CDR3 is TGTGCCAGCTCTCTTATGACCGGACAGGACTATGGCTACACCTTC. The chain has TRBV7-2 and TRBJ1-2; 7 bases map to TRBD1. The CDR3 sequence is 15 residues long. J lost 3 bases, V lost 8 bases, and 12 bases had no gene match. The V gene's germline CDR1 is SGHTA and CDR2 FQGNSA.